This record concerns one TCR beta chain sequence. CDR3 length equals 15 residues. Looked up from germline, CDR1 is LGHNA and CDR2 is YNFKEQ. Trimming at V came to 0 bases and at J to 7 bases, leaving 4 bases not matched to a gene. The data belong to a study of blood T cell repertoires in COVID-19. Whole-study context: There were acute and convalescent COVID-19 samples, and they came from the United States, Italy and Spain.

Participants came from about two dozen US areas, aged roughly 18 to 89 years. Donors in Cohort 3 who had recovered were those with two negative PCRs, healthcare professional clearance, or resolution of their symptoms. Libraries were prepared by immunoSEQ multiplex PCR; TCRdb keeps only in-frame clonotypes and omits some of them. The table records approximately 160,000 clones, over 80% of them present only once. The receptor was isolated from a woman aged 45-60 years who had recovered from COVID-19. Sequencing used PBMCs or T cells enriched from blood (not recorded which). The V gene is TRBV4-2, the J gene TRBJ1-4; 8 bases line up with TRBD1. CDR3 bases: TGTGCCAGCAGCCAAGATCAGGGGGCGGGTGAAAAACTGTTTTTT. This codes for CASSQDQGAGEKLFF.